This entry lists 8 T cell receptor beta chains sequenced from one sample in a study of shared clonotypes between healthy human individuals. Repertoires were generated with immunoSEQ multiplex PCR, while TCRdb's copy carries only in-frame clones and drops some. The sample has around 1.1 million clones, around 82% seen once. Sequencing used memory CD4+ T cells from PBMCs. Indicated subset: CD45RA-negative fraction. Every receptor here comes from a man between 18 and 35 years old in good health. Some clones in this sample may be carry-over from other donors' samples.

The chain is built from TRBV7-8 and TRBJ1-2; D call uncertain. The germline gives CDR1 SGHVS, CDR2 FQNEAQ. Trimming pared 3 bases from V and 1 base from J, leaving 9 bases between. CDR3 length: 14 amino acids. The CDR3 protein is CASSFGRDNYGYTF. CDR3 DNA sequence: TGTGCCAGCAGCTTCGGACGGGATAACTATGGCTACACCTTC.

J is TRBJ1-1 and V is TRBV29-1, with 8 nucleotides matching TRBD1. The V gene end was trimmed by 5 bases and the J gene end by 1 base; junction bases not matched to a gene: 6. CDR1 and CDR2 from the germline V gene are SQVTM and ANQGSEA. This CDR3 comprises 14 residues. The CDR3 region is CSVLRGTGNTEAFF. CDR3 DNA sequence: TGCAGCGTTTTACGGGGGACAGGGAACACTGAAGCTTTCTTT.

This clone was detected only a few times. This chain connects TRBV19 to TRBJ1-5; D perhaps matches TRBD1 (6 bases). The V gene lost 6 bases and the J gene lost 0 bases, with 9 bases spanning the gap. This CDR3 has 14 amino acids. CDR1 is LNHDA, CDR2 SQIVND, per germline (reference sequence). CDR3 nucleotides: TGTGCCAGTAGGATCAGGGGTAGCAATCAGCCCCAGCATTTT. Translation gives CASRIRGSNQPQHF.

The count of this clone is one. This clone may be a read error of a much larger clone one base away. Other DNA variants within this sample encode the same CDR3. The chain uses TRBV28 and TRBJ2-7; D is perhaps TRBD2 (7 bases). Trimming took off 5 bases at V and 0 bases at J, with 14 bases between the two ends. Germline lookup yields CDR1 MDHEN and CDR2 SYDVKM. This CDR3 spans 15 amino acids. As DNA, the CDR3 is TGTGCCAGCAGTCTTCCGGGGGGCAGCTCCTACGAGCAGTACTTC. Its translation: CASSLPGGSSYEQYF.

The chain uses TRBV28 and TRBJ2-7; TRBD2 agrees at 9 bases. Germline CDR1 reads MDHEN; CDR2 reads SYDVKM. The CDR3 is 16 residues long. With 2 bases clipped from V and 4 bases from J, the junction kept 9 bases outside the gene matches. CDR3 loop: CASSLPLVAGAYEQYF. The DNA for the CDR3 is TGTGCCAGCAGTTTACCCTTGGTAGCGGGAGCTTACGAGCAGTACTTC.

The gene calls are TRBV28 and TRBJ1-2; unclear D gene. Trimming took 6 bases from V and 8 from J, leaving 7 bases between them. The germline V gene encodes CDR1 MDHEN and CDR2 SYDVKM. This CDR3 contains 10 residues. DNA for the CDR3: TGTGCCAGCAGGGCTCAGGGCTACACCTTC. Amino acid sequence: CASRAQGYTF.

This clone has only one observation. CDR3 nucleotide sequence: TGTGCCAGCAGCTCACCGGACAGGGGCTTAACCGGGGAGCTGTTTTTT. It yields the protein CASSSPDRGLTGELFF. V is TRBV5-4 and J is TRBJ2-2; 9 nucleotides align to TRBD1. The CDR3 spans 16 residues. After removal of 3 bases from V and 5 bases from J, the junction contained 8 bases not matched to a gene. Per the germline V gene, CDR1 is SGHNT and CDR2 is YYREEE (reference sequence).

This chain connects TRBV6-1 to TRBJ2-5, with D perhaps being TRBD1 or TRBD2 (5 bases each). The V end was cut by 11 bases, the J end by 0 bases, with 13 bases between. This CDR3 is 13 amino acids long. The germline V gene has CDR1 MNHNS and CDR2 SASEGT. The CDR3 loop reads CAGTRSNQETQYF. CDR3 coding DNA: TGTGCCGGGACCCGGAGCAACCAAGAGACCCAGTACTTC.